A selection of T cell receptor beta chains follows, all from one sample in a study of regulatory T cells in long-lasting Graves disease. TCRdb processed the reads anew with MiXCR; each CDR3 protein has one entry. The data show over 500 distinct CDR3 sequences, with about 79% seen just once and less than 40% held by the top ten. The source was peripheral blood mononuclear cells (PBMCs), collected with antithyroid drug treatment, in newly diagnosed or persistent Graves disease (not recorded which). Receptor source: a female donor with Graves disease. CDR3s include the opening cysteine and the closing phenylalanine or tryptophan. A D gene is named only where the DNA matches it firmly. Size is stated for part of the rows, as once, few or many counts, or as a class when the clone is expanded.

D gene: TRBD1; V gene: TRBV18; J gene: TRBJ2-2; clone size: .; CDR3 DNA: TGTGCCAGCTCACGAGACAGGGCCGACACCGGGGAGCTGTTTTTT; CDR3 protein: CASSRDRADTGELFF
D gene: TRBD1; V gene: TRBV24-1; J gene: TRBJ2-2; clone size: .; CDR3 DNA: TGTGCCACCAGTGATTCCGGGACAGGGTTGACCGGGGAGCTGTTTTTT; CDR3 protein: CATSDSGTGLTGELFF
D gene: .; V gene: TRBV12-3/TRBV12-4; J gene: TRBJ1-5; clone size: .; CDR3 DNA: TGTGCCAGCAGTTCCGATTCCCAGCCCCAGCATTTT; CDR3 protein: CASSSDSQPQHF
D gene: .; V gene: TRBV12-3/TRBV12-4; J gene: TRBJ1-2; clone size: once; CDR3 DNA: TGTGCCAGCAGCCGTGAGGACCGAGGCTATGGCTACACCTTC; CDR3 protein: CASSREDRGYGYTF
D gene: TRBD1; V gene: TRBV29-1; J gene: TRBJ2-1; clone size: .; CDR3 DNA: TGCAGCGGTACAGGGGCCGATGAGCAGTTCTTC; CDR3 protein: CSGTGADEQFF
D gene: TRBD2; V gene: TRBV19; J gene: TRBJ2-7; clone size: .; CDR3 DNA: TGTGCCAGTAGTGACGGTGCGGGACTAGCGGGAGGAAACTCCTACGAGCAGTACTTC; CDR3 protein: CASSDGAGLAGGNSYEQYF
D gene: TRBD1; V gene: TRBV12-3/TRBV12-4; J gene: TRBJ2-7; clone size: .; CDR3 DNA: TGTGCCAGCAGTTCTTACCCCGGGACAGGAGGTTACTTC; CDR3 protein: CASSSYPGTGGYF
D gene: .; V gene: TRBV20-1; J gene: TRBJ2-2; clone size: .; CDR3 DNA: TGCAGTGCTCCTCTCTCGGAGCGTGGCACCGGGGAGCTGTTTTTT; CDR3 protein: CSAPLSERGTGELFF
D gene: .; V gene: TRBV7-3; J gene: TRBJ2-7; clone size: .; CDR3 DNA: TGTGCCAGCAGCTTAACGAGGGGCTACGAGCAGTACTTC; CDR3 protein: CASSLTRGYEQYF
D gene: TRBD1; V gene: TRBV7-8; J gene: TRBJ2-7; clone size: .; CDR3 DNA: TGTGCCAGCAGCTTAGGGGACAGTCCCGGTACCTACGAGCAGTACTTC; CDR3 protein: CASSLGDSPGTYEQYF
D gene: .; V gene: TRBV6-2/TRBV6-3; J gene: TRBJ1-1; clone size: .; CDR3 DNA: TGTGCCAGCAGTTTCCCCCAGGGGAGCACTGAAGCTTTCTTT; CDR3 protein: CASSFPQGSTEAFF
D gene: TRBD2; V gene: TRBV20-1; J gene: TRBJ2-3; clone size: .; CDR3 DNA: TGCAGTGCTCCGCGACTAGCGGGACCGGATACGCAGTATTTT; CDR3 protein: CSAPRLAGPDTQYF
D gene: .; V gene: TRBV24-1; J gene: TRBJ2-1; clone size: .; CDR3 DNA: TGTGCCACCAGTGACCGGGACTCCCCCTGGAATGAGCAGTTCTTC; CDR3 protein: CATSDRDSPWNEQFF
D gene: .; V gene: TRBV7-6; J gene: TRBJ2-3; clone size: .; CDR3 DNA: TGTGCCAGCAGCTTAAGCGGACGCACAGATACGCAGTATTTT; CDR3 protein: CASSLSGRTDTQYF
D gene: TRBD2; V gene: TRBV27; J gene: TRBJ2-1; clone size: .; CDR3 DNA: TGTGCCAGTACCATCAGCGGGAGCGCAATTAATGAGCAGTTCTTC; CDR3 protein: CASTISGSAINEQFF
D gene: .; V gene: TRBV12-3/TRBV12-4; J gene: TRBJ2-2; clone size: .; CDR3 DNA: TGTGCCAGCAGTCCGACAGGCGCCGGGGAGCTGTTTTTT; CDR3 protein: CASSPTGAGELFF
D gene: .; V gene: TRBV6-6; J gene: TRBJ2-2; clone size: .; CDR3 DNA: TGTGCCAGCACCGACACGTGGGGAGACACCGGGGAGCTGTTTTTT; CDR3 protein: CASTDTWGDTGELFF
D gene: .; V gene: TRBV4-1; J gene: TRBJ1-4; clone size: .; CDR3 DNA: TGCGCCAGCAGCCAAAAAGTAGGACAGACAACTAATGAAAAACTGTTTTTT; CDR3 protein: CASSQKVGQTTNEKLFF
D gene: TRBD1; V gene: TRBV19; J gene: TRBJ1-4; clone size: .; CDR3 DNA: TGTGCCACCTCAACTCGGGACAGTAGCTGGGAAAAACTGTTTTTT; CDR3 protein: CATSTRDSSWEKLFF
D gene: .; V gene: TRBV27; J gene: TRBJ2-7; clone size: few; CDR3 DNA: TGTGCCAGCAGTTTATCGAGACCTCCTGACGAGCAGTACTTC; CDR3 protein: CASSLSRPPDEQYF
D gene: TRBD2; V gene: TRBV7-2; J gene: TRBJ2-1; clone size: few; CDR3 DNA: TGTGCCAGCAGCTTGGGACTAGCCGATGAGCAGTTCTTC; CDR3 protein: CASSLGLADEQFF
D gene: TRBD2; V gene: TRBV27; J gene: TRBJ2-5; clone size: .; CDR3 DNA: TGTGCCGGACCCTTTGGACTAGCGGGAGGTTCCTACCAAGAGACCCAGTACTTC; CDR3 protein: CAGPFGLAGGSYQETQYF
D gene: .; V gene: TRBV28; J gene: TRBJ2-7; clone size: .; CDR3 DNA: TGTGCCAGCAGCCCCTTGGGCGGGTGGCAGTCAAGGTACGAGCAGTACTTC; CDR3 protein: CASSPLGGWQSRYEQYF
D gene: .; V gene: TRBV29-1; J gene: TRBJ2-7; clone size: .; CDR3 DNA: TGCAGCGTTGAAGGGAGCGGGCACTACGAGCAGTACTTC; CDR3 protein: CSVEGSGHYEQYF
D gene: .; V gene: TRBV30; J gene: TRBJ1-3; clone size: few; CDR3 DNA: TGTGCCTGGGCCTACCCTAGGAACACCATATATTTT; CDR3 protein: CAWAYPRNTIYF
D gene: TRBD2; V gene: TRBV6-2/TRBV6-3; J gene: TRBJ2-3; clone size: .; CDR3 DNA: TGTGCCAGCAGGTGGACTAGCGGCACGCAGTATTTT; CDR3 protein: CASRWTSGTQYF
D gene: TRBD1; V gene: TRBV3-1; J gene: TRBJ1-2; clone size: .; CDR3 DNA: TGTGCCAGCAGCCAATTCTCGACAGGGCGGTATGGCTACACCTTC; CDR3 protein: CASSQFSTGRYGYTF
D gene: TRBD2; V gene: TRBV28; J gene: TRBJ2-2; clone size: once; CDR3 DNA: TGTGCCAGCAGTCAGACTAGCGCCCGAGCGGAGCTGTTTTTT; CDR3 protein: CASSQTSARAELFF
D gene: TRBD2; V gene: TRBV9; J gene: TRBJ2-3; clone size: .; CDR3 DNA: TGTGCCAGCAGCCTACTAGCGGGAGAGTCAGATACGCAGTATTTT; CDR3 protein: CASSLLAGESDTQYF
D gene: .; V gene: TRBV24-1; J gene: TRBJ2-2; clone size: .; CDR3 DNA: TGTGCCACCAGTCAAACCGGGGAGCTGTTTTTT; CDR3 protein: CATSQTGELFF
D gene: TRBD2; V gene: TRBV28; J gene: TRBJ2-7; clone size: .; CDR3 DNA: TGTGCCAGCAGAAAACCAGGACTAGCTTACGAGCAGTACTTC; CDR3 protein: CASRKPGLAYEQYF
D gene: .; V gene: TRBV19; J gene: TRBJ2-7; clone size: once; CDR3 DNA: TGTGCCAGTAGTATGGGCCCGAACCTCTACGAGCAGTACTTC; CDR3 protein: CASSMGPNLYEQYF
D gene: TRBD2; V gene: TRBV6-1; J gene: TRBJ2-1; clone size: .; CDR3 DNA: TGTGCCAGCAGCCCCGGGACTAGCGGGAGTAATGAGCAGTTCTTC; CDR3 protein: CASSPGTSGSNEQFF
D gene: TRBD1; V gene: TRBV18; J gene: TRBJ1-5; clone size: .; CDR3 DNA: TGTGCCAGCTCCCAGGGGGCAGGCAATCAGCCCCAGCATTTT; CDR3 protein: CASSQGAGNQPQHF
D gene: TRBD2; V gene: TRBV12-3/TRBV12-4; J gene: TRBJ2-2; clone size: .; CDR3 DNA: TGTGCCAGCAGAACGGGAGGTGGGACCGGGGAGCTGTTTTTT; CDR3 protein: CASRTGGGTGELFF
D gene: .; V gene: TRBV7-2; J gene: TRBJ1-2; clone size: .; CDR3 DNA: TGTGCCAGCAGCCTTGGGAGTAGAGGTGGCTACACCTTC; CDR3 protein: CASSLGSRGGYTF
D gene: .; V gene: TRBV11-1; J gene: TRBJ2-3; clone size: .; CDR3 DNA: TGTGCCAGCAGCCCGACTAGGGCCAGCACAGATACGCAGTATTTT; CDR3 protein: CASSPTRASTDTQYF
D gene: TRBD2; V gene: TRBV24-1; J gene: TRBJ2-1; clone size: .; CDR3 DNA: TGTGCCACCAGTGACCACGACCTGGGGAGCGGGAGTCACAATGAGCAGTTCTTC; CDR3 protein: CATSDHDLGSGSHNEQFF
D gene: TRBD1; V gene: TRBV7-2; J gene: TRBJ2-7; clone size: .; CDR3 DNA: TGTGCCAGCAGCCGGGACAGAAGCTCCTACGAGCAGTACTTC; CDR3 protein: CASSRDRSSYEQYF
D gene: TRBD1; V gene: TRBV12-3/TRBV12-4; J gene: TRBJ1-2; clone size: few; CDR3 DNA: TGTGCCAGCAGTCGAGATACAGGGGAGGGCTACACCTTC; CDR3 protein: CASSRDTGEGYTF
D gene: TRBD1; V gene: TRBV7-2; J gene: TRBJ2-7; clone size: .; CDR3 DNA: TGTGCCAGCAGCTGGGACAGGGCCGAGCAGTACTTC; CDR3 protein: CASSWDRAEQYF
D gene: .; V gene: TRBV5-1; J gene: TRBJ2-7; clone size: .; CDR3 DNA: TGCGCCAGCAGCTTGGACTTCCCATCCTACGAGCAGTACTTC; CDR3 protein: CASSLDFPSYEQYF
D gene: .; V gene: TRBV24-1; J gene: TRBJ2-1; clone size: .; CDR3 DNA: TGTGCCACCAGTGGACAGGTCGGTGTCAATGAGCAGTTCTTC; CDR3 protein: CATSGQVGVNEQFF
D gene: .; V gene: TRBV7-8; J gene: TRBJ2-3; clone size: .; CDR3 DNA: TGTGCCAGCAGCTTAGCAACCGGTAGCACAGATACGCAGTATTTT; CDR3 protein: CASSLATGSTDTQYF
D gene: .; V gene: TRBV4-1; J gene: TRBJ2-7; clone size: .; CDR3 DNA: TGCGCCAGCAGCCACCAACAGGGAGGGCCCTACGAGCAGTACTTC; CDR3 protein: CASSHQQGGPYEQYF
D gene: TRBD2; V gene: TRBV9; J gene: TRBJ2-3; clone size: .; CDR3 DNA: TGTGCCAGCAGCCCCCGGGAGGGAGTCACAGATACGCAGTATTTT; CDR3 protein: CASSPREGVTDTQYF
D gene: .; V gene: TRBV20-1; J gene: TRBJ1-1; clone size: .; CDR3 DNA: TGCAGTGCTAGAGATGGCAGGGAGACTGAAGCTTTCTTT; CDR3 protein: CSARDGRETEAFF
D gene: .; V gene: TRBV20-1; J gene: TRBJ2-3; clone size: .; CDR3 DNA: TGCAGTGCTAGAGTGGGGACTCGGAGCACAGATACGCAGTATTTT; CDR3 protein: CSARVGTRSTDTQYF
D gene: TRBD2; V gene: TRBV6-1; J gene: TRBJ2-5; clone size: .; CDR3 DNA: TGTGCCAGCAGGCGGGGGATAGGCACGGAGACCCAGTACTTC; CDR3 protein: CASRRGIGTETQYF
D gene: .; V gene: TRBV7-2; J gene: TRBJ2-3; clone size: few; CDR3 DNA: TGTGCCAGCAGCCGCGACACAGATACGCAGTATTTT; CDR3 protein: CASSRDTDTQYF
D gene: .; V gene: TRBV5-1; J gene: TRBJ2-1; clone size: few; CDR3 DNA: TGCGCCAGCAGCTTTATCGGGCTGATGGGCGATGAGCAGTTCTTC; CDR3 protein: CASSFIGLMGDEQFF
D gene: TRBD1; V gene: TRBV12-3/TRBV12-4; J gene: TRBJ1-2; clone size: once; CDR3 DNA: TGTGCCAGCAGTGAGACAGGGAACTATGGCTACACCTTC; CDR3 protein: CASSETGNYGYTF
D gene: .; V gene: TRBV6-1; J gene: TRBJ1-2; clone size: .; CDR3 DNA: TGTGCCAGCAGTGAAGTCCCTGGACTGGGGTTTTTC; CDR3 protein: CASSEVPGLGFF
D gene: .; V gene: TRBV12-3/TRBV12-4; J gene: TRBJ1-2; clone size: .; CDR3 DNA: TGTGCCAGCAGTTTATTTGAAATTAACTATGGCTACACCTTC; CDR3 protein: CASSLFEINYGYTF